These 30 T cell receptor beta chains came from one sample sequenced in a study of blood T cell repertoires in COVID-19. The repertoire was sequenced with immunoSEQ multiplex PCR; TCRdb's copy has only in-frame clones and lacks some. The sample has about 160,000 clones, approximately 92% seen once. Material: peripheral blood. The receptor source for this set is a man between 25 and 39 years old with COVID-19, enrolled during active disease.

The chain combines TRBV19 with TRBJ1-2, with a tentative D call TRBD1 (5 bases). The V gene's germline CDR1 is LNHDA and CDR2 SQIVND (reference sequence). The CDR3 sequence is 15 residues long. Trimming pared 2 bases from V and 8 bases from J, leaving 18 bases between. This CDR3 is CASSIRDSNNGGYTF. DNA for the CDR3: TGTGCCAGTAGTATACGGGACTCTAATAACGGGGGCTACACCTTC. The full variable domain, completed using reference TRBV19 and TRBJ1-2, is DGGITQSPKYLFRKEGQNVTLSCEQNLNHDAMYWYRQDPGQGLRLIYYSQIVNDFQKGDIAEGYSVSREKKESFPLTVTSAQKNPTAFYLCASSIRDSNNGGYTFGSGTRLTVV.

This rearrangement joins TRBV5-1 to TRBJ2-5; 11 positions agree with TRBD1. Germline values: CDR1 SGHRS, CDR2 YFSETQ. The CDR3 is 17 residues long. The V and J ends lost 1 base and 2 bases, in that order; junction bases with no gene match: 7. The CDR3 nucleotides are TGCGCCAGCAGCTTGTGGGGAGGGACAGGGGGTCAAGAGACCCAGTACTTC. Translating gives CASSLWGGTGGQETQYF.

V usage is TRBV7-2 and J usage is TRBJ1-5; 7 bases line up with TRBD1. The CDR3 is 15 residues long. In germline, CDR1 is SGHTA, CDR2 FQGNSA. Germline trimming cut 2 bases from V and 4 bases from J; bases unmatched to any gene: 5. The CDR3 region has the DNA TGTGCCAGCAGCTTATTACTGACAGGGAATCAGCCCCAGCATTTT. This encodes CASSLLLTGNQPQHF.

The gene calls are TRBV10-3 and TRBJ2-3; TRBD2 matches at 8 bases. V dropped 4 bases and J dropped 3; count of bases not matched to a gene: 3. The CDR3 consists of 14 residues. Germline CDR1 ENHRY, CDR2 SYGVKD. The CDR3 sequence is CAISGTSRTDTQYF. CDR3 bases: TGTGCCATCAGTGGGACTAGCAGGACAGATACGCAGTATTTT.

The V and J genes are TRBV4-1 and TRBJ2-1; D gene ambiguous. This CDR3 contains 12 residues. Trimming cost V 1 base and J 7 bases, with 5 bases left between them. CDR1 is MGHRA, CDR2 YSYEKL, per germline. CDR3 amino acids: CASSQALNEQFF. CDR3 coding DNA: TGCGCCAGCAGCCAAGCCCTTAATGAGCAGTTCTTC.

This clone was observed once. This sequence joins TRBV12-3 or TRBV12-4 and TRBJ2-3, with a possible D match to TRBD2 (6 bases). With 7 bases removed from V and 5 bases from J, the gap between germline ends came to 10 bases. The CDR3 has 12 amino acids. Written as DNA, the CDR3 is TGTGCCAGCATTTGGAGGGGAGATACGCAGTATTTT. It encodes CASIWRGDTQYF.

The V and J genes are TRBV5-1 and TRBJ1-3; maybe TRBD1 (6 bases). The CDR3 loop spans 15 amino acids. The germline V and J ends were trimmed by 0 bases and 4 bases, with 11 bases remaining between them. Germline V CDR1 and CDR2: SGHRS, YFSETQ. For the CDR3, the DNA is TGCGCCAGCAGCTTGGGAGGGACATCCGGAAACACCATATATTTT. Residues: CASSLGGTSGNTIYF.

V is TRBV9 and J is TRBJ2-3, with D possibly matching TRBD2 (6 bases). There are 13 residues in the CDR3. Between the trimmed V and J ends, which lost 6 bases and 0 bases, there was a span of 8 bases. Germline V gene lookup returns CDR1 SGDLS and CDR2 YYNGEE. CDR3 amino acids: CASTSGSTDTQYF. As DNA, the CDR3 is TGTGCCAGCACCAGCGGGAGCACAGATACGCAGTATTTT.

CDR3 nucleotide sequence: TGTGCCATCACCGCCACACCGAACTATGGCTACACCTTC. It is translated as CAITATPNYGYTF. The J gene is TRBJ1-2, the V gene TRBV10-3; D is uncertain. This CDR3 region has 13 residues. The V gene lost 7 bases and the J gene lost 2 bases, with 11 bases spanning the gap. Per the germline V gene, CDR1 is ENHRY and CDR2 is SYGVKD.

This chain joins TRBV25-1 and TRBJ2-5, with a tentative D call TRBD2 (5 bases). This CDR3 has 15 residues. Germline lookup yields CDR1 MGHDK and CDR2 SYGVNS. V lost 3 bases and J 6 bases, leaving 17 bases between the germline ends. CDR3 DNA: TGTGCCAGCAGTGACCCCACGGGTACGGGGAAGACCCAGTACTTC. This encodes CASSDPTGTGKTQYF.

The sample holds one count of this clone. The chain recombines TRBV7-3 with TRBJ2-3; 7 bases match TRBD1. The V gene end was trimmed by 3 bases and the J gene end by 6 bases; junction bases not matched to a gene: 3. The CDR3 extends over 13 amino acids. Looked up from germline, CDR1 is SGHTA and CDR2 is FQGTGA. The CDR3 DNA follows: TGTGCCAGCAGCTTCACAGGGGCGGATACGCAGTATTTT. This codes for CASSFTGADTQYF.

The CDR3 sequence: CASSIQGGSNQPQHF. The CDR3 region has the DNA TGTGCCAGTAGTATACAGGGGGGATCCAATCAGCCCCAGCATTTT. The rearrangement uses TRBV19 and TRBJ1-5; 7 positions match TRBD1. From germline, CDR1 is LNHDA and CDR2 SQIVND (reference sequence). Trimming cost V 2 bases and J 3 bases; bases outside gene matches: 4. The CDR3 is 15 amino acids.

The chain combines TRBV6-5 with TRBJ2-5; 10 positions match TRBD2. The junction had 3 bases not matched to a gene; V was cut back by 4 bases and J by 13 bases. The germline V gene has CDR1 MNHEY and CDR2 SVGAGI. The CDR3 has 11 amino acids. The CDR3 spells CASSFGLAAYF. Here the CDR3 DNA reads TGTGCCAGCAGTTTCGGACTAGCGGCGTACTTC.

The CDR3 DNA is TGTGCCAGCAGCTTAGCGCTGGGCAACTCTGGAAACACCATATATTTT. It yields the protein CASSLALGNSGNTIYF. V and J are TRBV7-2 and TRBJ1-3; the D is unclear. CDR1 is SGHTA and CDR2 is FQGNSA in the germline V gene. Trimming cost V 0 bases and J 0 bases, with 9 bases left between them. CDR3 length: 16 amino acids.

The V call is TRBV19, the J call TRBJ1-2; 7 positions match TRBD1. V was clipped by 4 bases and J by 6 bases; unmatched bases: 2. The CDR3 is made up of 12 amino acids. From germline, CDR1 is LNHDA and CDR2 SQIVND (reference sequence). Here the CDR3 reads CASSRQGHGYTF. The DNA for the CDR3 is TGTGCCAGTAGTAGACAGGGCCATGGCTACACCTTC.

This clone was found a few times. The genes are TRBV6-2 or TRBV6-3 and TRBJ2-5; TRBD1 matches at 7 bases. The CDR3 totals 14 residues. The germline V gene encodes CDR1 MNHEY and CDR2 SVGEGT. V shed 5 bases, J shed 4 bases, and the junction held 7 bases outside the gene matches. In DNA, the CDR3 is TGTGCCAGCAGTACCGGGACAGAGTCAGAGACCCAGTACTTC. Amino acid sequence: CASSTGTESETQYF.

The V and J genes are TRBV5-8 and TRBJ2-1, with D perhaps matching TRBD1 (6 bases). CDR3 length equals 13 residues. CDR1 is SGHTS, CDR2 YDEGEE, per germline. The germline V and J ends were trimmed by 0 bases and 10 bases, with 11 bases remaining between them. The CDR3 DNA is TGTGCCAGCAGCTTGGGACAGGTCCAGGAGCAGTTCTTC. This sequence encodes CASSLGQVQEQFF.

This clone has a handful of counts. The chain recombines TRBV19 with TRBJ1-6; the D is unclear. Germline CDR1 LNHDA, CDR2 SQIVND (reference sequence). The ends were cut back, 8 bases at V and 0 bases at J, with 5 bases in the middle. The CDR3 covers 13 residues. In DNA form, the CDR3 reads TGTGCCAGTGCTAACTCCTATAATTCACCCCTCCACTTT. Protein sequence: CASANSYNSPLHF.

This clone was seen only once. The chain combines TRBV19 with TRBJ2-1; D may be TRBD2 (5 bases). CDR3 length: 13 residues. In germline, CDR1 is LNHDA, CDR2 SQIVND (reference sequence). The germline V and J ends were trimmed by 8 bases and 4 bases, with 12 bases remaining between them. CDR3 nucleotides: TGTGCCAGTGGAGGCGGACTTTACAATGAGCAGTTCTTC. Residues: CASGGGLYNEQFF.

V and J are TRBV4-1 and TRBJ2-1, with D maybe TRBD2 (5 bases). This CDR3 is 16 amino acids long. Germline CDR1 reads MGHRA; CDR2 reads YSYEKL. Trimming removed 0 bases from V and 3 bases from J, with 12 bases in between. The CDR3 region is CASSQDAAVFYNEQFF. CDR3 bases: TGCGCCAGCAGCCAAGACGCAGCGGTCTTCTACAATGAGCAGTTCTTC.

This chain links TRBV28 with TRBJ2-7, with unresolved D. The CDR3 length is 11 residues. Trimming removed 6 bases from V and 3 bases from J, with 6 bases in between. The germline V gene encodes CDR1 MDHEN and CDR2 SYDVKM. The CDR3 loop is CASRQNYEQYF. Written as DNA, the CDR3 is TGTGCCAGCAGGCAGAACTACGAGCAGTACTTC.

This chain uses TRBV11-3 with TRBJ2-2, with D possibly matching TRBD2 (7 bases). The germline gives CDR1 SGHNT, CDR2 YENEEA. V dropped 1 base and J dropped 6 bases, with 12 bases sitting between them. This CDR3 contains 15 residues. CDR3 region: CASSLVGGPPGELFF. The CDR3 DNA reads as TGTGCCAGCAGCTTAGTCGGGGGGCCCCCCGGGGAGCTGTTTTTT. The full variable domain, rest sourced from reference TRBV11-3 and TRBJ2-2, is EAGVVQSPRYKIIEKKQPVAFWCNPISGHNTLYWYLQNLGQGPELLIRYENEEAVDDSQLPKDRFSAERLKGVDSTLKIQPAELGDSAVYLCASSLVGGPPGELFFGEGSRLTVL.

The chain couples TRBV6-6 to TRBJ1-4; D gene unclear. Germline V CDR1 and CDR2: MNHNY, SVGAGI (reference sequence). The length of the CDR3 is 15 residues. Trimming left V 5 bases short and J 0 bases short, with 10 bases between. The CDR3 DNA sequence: TGTGCCAGCAGTGACTATTCTGCAACTAATGAAAAACTGTTTTTT. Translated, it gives CASSDYSATNEKLFF.

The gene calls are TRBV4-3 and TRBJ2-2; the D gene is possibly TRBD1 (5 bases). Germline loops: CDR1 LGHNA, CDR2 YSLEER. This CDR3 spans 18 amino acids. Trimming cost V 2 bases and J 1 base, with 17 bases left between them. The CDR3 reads CASSQQQVRKLNTGELFF. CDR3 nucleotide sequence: TGCGCCAGCAGCCAACAACAGGTTCGAAAACTGAACACCGGGGAGCTGTTTTTT.

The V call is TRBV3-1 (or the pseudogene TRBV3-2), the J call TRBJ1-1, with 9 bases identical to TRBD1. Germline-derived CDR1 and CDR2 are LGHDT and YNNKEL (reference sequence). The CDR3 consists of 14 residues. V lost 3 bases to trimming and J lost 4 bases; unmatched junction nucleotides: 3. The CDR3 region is CASSHDRGVTEAFF. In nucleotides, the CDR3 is TGTGCCAGCAGCCACGACAGGGGGGTCACTGAAGCTTTCTTT.

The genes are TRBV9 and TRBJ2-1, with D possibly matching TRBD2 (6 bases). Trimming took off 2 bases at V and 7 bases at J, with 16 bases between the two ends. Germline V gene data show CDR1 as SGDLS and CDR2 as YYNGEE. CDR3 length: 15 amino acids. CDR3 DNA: TGTGCCAGCAGCGTGTTAGCGGACCTGTGGAATGAGCAGTTCTTC. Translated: CASSVLADLWNEQFF.

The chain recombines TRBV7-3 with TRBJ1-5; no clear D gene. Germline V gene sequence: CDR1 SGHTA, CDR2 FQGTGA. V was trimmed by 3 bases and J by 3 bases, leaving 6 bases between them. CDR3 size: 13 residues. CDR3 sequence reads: CASSLAFNQPQHF. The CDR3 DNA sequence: TGTGCCAGCAGCTTGGCATTCAATCAGCCCCAGCATTTT.

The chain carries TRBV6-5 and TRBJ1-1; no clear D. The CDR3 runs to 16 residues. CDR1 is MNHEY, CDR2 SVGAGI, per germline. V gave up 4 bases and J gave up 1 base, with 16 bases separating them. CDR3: CASSFLYGSENTEAFF. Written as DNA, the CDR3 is TGTGCCAGCAGTTTTCTTTACGGGTCAGAGAACACTGAAGCTTTCTTT.

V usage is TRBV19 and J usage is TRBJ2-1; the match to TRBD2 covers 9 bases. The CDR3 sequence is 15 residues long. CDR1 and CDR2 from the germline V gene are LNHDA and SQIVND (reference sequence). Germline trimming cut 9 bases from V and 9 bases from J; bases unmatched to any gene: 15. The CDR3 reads CASQTSLAGHGEQFF. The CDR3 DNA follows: TGTGCCAGCCAAACGAGTCTAGCGGGGCACGGTGAGCAGTTCTTC.

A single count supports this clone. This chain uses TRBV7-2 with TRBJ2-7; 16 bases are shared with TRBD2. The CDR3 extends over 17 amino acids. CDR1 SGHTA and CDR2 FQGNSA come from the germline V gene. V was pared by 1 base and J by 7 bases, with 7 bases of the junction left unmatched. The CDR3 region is CASSLGGTSGRAGEQYF. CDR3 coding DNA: TGTGCCAGCAGCTTAGGAGGGACTAGCGGGAGGGCCGGTGAGCAGTACTTC.